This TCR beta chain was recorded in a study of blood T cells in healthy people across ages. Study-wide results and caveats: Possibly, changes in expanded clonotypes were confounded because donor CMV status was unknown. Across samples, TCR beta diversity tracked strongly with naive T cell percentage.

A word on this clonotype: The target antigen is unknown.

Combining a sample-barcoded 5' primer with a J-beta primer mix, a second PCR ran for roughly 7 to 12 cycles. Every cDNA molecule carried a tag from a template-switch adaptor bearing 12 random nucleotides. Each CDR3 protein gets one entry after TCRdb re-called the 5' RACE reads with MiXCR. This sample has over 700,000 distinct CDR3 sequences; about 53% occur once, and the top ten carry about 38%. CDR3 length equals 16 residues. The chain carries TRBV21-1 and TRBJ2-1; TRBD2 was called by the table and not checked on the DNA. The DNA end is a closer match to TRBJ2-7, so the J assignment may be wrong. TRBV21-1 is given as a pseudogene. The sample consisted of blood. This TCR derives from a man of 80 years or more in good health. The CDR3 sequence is CASSPSGRVYYNEQYF. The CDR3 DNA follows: TGTGCCAGCAGCCCTAGCGGGAGGGTCTACTACAATGAGCAGTACTTC.